The 11 T cell receptor beta chains given below trace back to one sample, sequenced in a study of metastatic and nonmetastatic thyroid tumors. MiXCR re-clonotyped the PCR reads for TCRdb. This sample has approximately 7,000 clones, with 27% found just once. Patients were all untreated before their thyroid surgery. The material sequenced was adjacent normal tissue. The receptors here all came from a male donor with papillary thyroid cancer or a benign thyroid nodule (not recorded which). Some clones in this sample may be carry-over from other donors' samples.

This clone was picked up a small number of times. The rearrangement uses TRBV28 and TRBJ1-6; TRBD1 aligns across 7 bases. Germline-derived CDR1 and CDR2 are MDHEN and SYDVKM. The CDR3 is 15 amino acids. With 4 bases clipped from V and 8 bases from J, the junction kept 8 bases outside the gene matches. CDR3 amino acids: CASSSPTGSYSPLHF. In DNA, the CDR3 is TGTGCCAGCAGTTCTCCGACAGGGAGTTATTCACCCCTCCACTTT. The entire variable domain, with the rest obtained from reference TRBV28 and TRBJ1-6, is as follows: DVKVTQSSRYLVKRTGEKVFLECVQDMDHENMFWYRQDPGLGLRLIYFSYDVKMKEKGDIPEGYSVSREKKERFSLILESASTNQTSMYLCASSSPTGSYSPLHFGNGTRLTVT.

This clone rates as medium-sized (0.01 to 0.1%). The gene calls are TRBV25-1 and TRBJ2-5, with D hard to call. The germline V gene encodes CDR1 MGHDK and CDR2 SYGVNS. V lost 5 bases, J lost 1 base, and 14 bases lay in between. The CDR3 has 15 residues. CDR3 in DNA: TGTGCCAGCAGTCGCCCAGGAGCGCGCCAAGAGACCCAGTACTTC. This encodes CASSRPGARQETQYF.

This sequence joins TRBV30 and TRBJ2-5; the D gene could be TRBD1 or TRBD2 (5 bases each). Germline CDR1 is GTSNPN and CDR2 is SVGIG (reference sequence). V was trimmed by 3 bases and J by 2 bases, leaving 13 bases between them. The CDR3 loop spans 14 amino acids. CDR3 region: CAWRDWGNQETQYF. The CDR3 coding sequence is TGTGCCTGGAGGGATTGGGGGAATCAAGAGACCCAGTACTTC.

The chain is built from TRBV6-5 and TRBJ1-5, with TRBD1 as a possible D gene (5 bases). The CDR3 is 17 residues long. V lost 2 bases to trimming and J lost 5 bases, with 19 bases between them. Per the germline V gene, CDR1 is MNHEY and CDR2 is SVGAGI. CDR3: CASSYTTGGDGDQPQHF. As DNA, the CDR3 is TGTGCCAGCAGTTACACAACCGGGGGGGACGGCGATCAGCCCCAGCATTTT.

V gene TRBV12-3 or TRBV12-4 combines with J gene TRBJ2-3, with TRBD1 matching over 11 bases. CDR3 size: 17 residues. The junction had 13 bases not matched to a gene; V was cut back by 6 bases and J by 5 bases. CDR3 nucleotide sequence: TGTGCCAGCAGCCGACGGACAGGGGGCTTAAGAGAAGATACGCAGTATTTT. Amino acid sequence: CASSRRTGGLREDTQYF.

By share, this clone ranks as medium-sized. This sequence joins TRBV7-9 and TRBJ2-6; the match to TRBD1 covers 9 bases. This CDR3 region has 17 residues. CDR1 and CDR2 (germline): SEHNR, FQNEAQ (reference sequence). V shed 5 bases, J shed 3 bases, and the junction held 8 bases outside the gene matches. The DNA for the CDR3 is TGTGCCAGCAGCCTCGGGACAGGGTTATTTGGGGCCAACGTCCTGACTTTC. It is translated as CASSLGTGLFGANVLTF.

This clone was seen ten or more times. In DNA, the CDR3 is TGTGCCAGCATCCTAGTGGGAGGGAAAAACATTCAGTACTTC. It codes for CASILVGGKNIQYF. V is TRBV12-3 or TRBV12-4 and J is TRBJ2-4, with 7 nucleotides matching TRBD2. The junction had 7 bases not matched to a gene; V was cut back by 7 bases and J by 4 bases. The CDR3 length is 14 residues.

The V and J genes are TRBV28 and TRBJ2-2; D not certain. Germline V gene data show CDR1 as MDHEN and CDR2 as SYDVKM. CDR3 length: 11 residues. The germline V and J ends were trimmed by 4 bases and 10 bases, with 7 bases remaining between them. CDR3 nucleotides: TGTGCCAGCAGTTATAGTCCGGAGCTGTTTTTT. Its protein is CASSYSPELFF.

This clone has only a few counts. The CDR3 DNA reads TGTGCCATCAGTGATGGGGGGCGGAAATCGAACACTGAAGCTTTCTTT. Residues: CAISDGGRKSNTEAFF. The chain uses TRBV10-3 and TRBJ1-1; possible D gene TRBD1, 6 bases. V was trimmed by 3 bases and J by 1 base, leaving 15 bases between them. The CDR3 spans 16 residues. CDR1 is ENHRY, CDR2 SYGVKD, per germline.

The chain recombines TRBV5-1 with TRBJ1-6; a possible D gene is TRBD1 (6 bases). Germline CDR1 SGHRS, CDR2 YFSETQ. Trimming left V 4 bases short and J 8 bases short, with 16 bases between. This CDR3 has 15 amino acids. CDR3 in DNA: TGCGCCAGCAGCCTACTTACAGGGTCGGATTCACCCCTCCACTTT. Its protein product is CASSLLTGSDSPLHF.

This clone was seen more than once but under ten times. This chain uses TRBV27 with TRBJ2-1, with 13 bases aligning to TRBD2. This CDR3 contains 17 residues. The V gene's germline CDR1 is MNHEY and CDR2 SMNVEV (reference sequence). The V gene end was trimmed by 0 bases and the J gene end by 8 bases; junction bases not matched to a gene: 7. The CDR3 nucleotides read TGTGCCAGCAGTTTATCGAGACTAGCGGGAGGTCGGGATGAGCAGTTCTTC. Its protein product is CASSLSRLAGGRDEQFF.